This T cell receptor (beta chain) stems from a study of blood T cell repertoires in COVID-19. Original analysis: Estimation of nucleated cell counts relied on the amplification of reference gene primers. This table comes from immunoSEQ multiplex PCR, and its TCRdb copy is limited to in-frame clones, with some not included. The DNA was the basis for D and trimming; V, J and clone size are from that table. The table lists around 120,000 clones, roughly 80% of them singletons. The CDR3 is 13 amino acids. Between the trimmed V and J ends, which lost 3 bases and 10 bases, there was a span of 12 bases. The germline V gene has CDR1 MRHNA and CDR2 SNTAGT.

This sequence was found in a man between 65 and 85 years old with acute or convalescent COVID-19. This chain connects TRBV6-4 to TRBJ1-4; the D gene is possibly TRBD1 (6 bases). Sequencing input: peripheral blood. As DNA, the CDR3 is TGTGCCAGCAGTGAAGAGGGAGGGGGAAAACTGTTTTTT. Its protein product is CASSEEGGGKLFF.